This T cell receptor (beta chain) was found in a study of blood T cells in healthy people across ages. This CDR3 comprises 12 residues. Trimming stripped 12 bases from V and 5 bases from J, with 13 bases between. CDR1 is KGHDR, CDR2 SFDVKD, per germline. Notes on this clonotype: Its target is unknown.

Through a sample-barcoded 5' primer and a J-beta primer mix, a second PCR was run for roughly 6 to 11 cycles. MiXCR, run by TCRdb on the 5' RACE reads, gives a single entry per CDR3 protein. Of roughly 730,000 distinct CDR3 sequences listed, roughly three fifths are singletons. Findings of the study overall: Samples with more naive T cells showed higher observed beta diversity.

The chain joins TRBV24-1 to TRBJ2-1; D not resolved. The TCR was taken from a man in his forties or fifties in good health. The sequenced material came from blood. CDR3 DNA: TGTGCCGCCCGAGGACGGCACAATGAGCAGTTCTTC. Translating it yields CAARGRHNEQFF.